Below, 14 T cell receptor beta chains from the same sample are listed, as sequenced in a study of radiation and T cells in renal cell carcinoma. Profiling relied on immunoSEQ multiplex PCR, and the TCRdb table lists in-frame clones only, not all of them. The sample records 100,000 to 150,000 clones, roughly four fifths being singletons. Indicated time point: blood 2 weeks post-SBRT. Regarding treatment: 15 Gy SBRT to primary tumor, nephrectomy 4 weeks later. The material was blood, obtained from a patient whose treatment included radiotherapy and nephrectomy. These receptors all stem from a man aged 45 to 65 with renal cell carcinoma.

The gene calls are TRBV7-3 and TRBJ2-1, with D unresolved. This CDR3 has 16 residues. V was cut by 2 bases and J by 0 bases, with 11 bases left in between. Germline V lookup: CDR1 SGHTA, CDR2 FQGTGA. The CDR3 coding sequence is TGTGCCAGCAGCTTAGAGCCTACAAGCTCCTACAATGAGCAGTTCTTC. Its translation is CASSLEPTSSYNEQFF.

On this clone: The sample holds other DNA sequences that translate to the same CDR3. The V call is TRBV7-9, the J call TRBJ2-3; D call uncertain. The CDR3 consists of 12 residues. The V gene lost 1 base and the J gene lost 6 bases, with 5 bases spanning the gap. CDR1 and CDR2 (germline): SEHNR, FQNEAQ (reference sequence). The CDR3, as DNA: TGTGCCAGCAGCTTAGTGGCCGATACGCAGTATTTT. Translated: CASSLVADTQYF.

The rearrangement uses TRBV28 and TRBJ2-1; D tentatively fits TRBD1 or TRBD2 (5 bases each). The ends were cut back, 2 bases at V and 9 bases at J, with 14 bases in the middle. Germline V gives CDR1 MDHEN, CDR2 SYDVKM. The CDR3 runs 14 residues. CDR3 region: CASSLDGGSGEQFF. The CDR3 region has the DNA TGTGCCAGCAGTTTAGATGGGGGATCCGGTGAGCAGTTCTTC.

The chain joins TRBV2 to TRBJ1-2, with D perhaps matching TRBD1 (6 bases). Looked up from germline, CDR1 is SNHLY and CDR2 is FYNNEI. There are 14 residues in the CDR3. Trimming stripped 6 bases from V and 8 bases from J, with 19 bases between. CDR3: CASSSVPTGLGYTF. The DNA of the CDR3 is TGTGCCAGCAGCTCAGTCCCAACAGGGTTGGGCTACACCTTC. Full variable domain (missing parts from reference TRBV2 and TRBJ1-2): EPEVTQTPSHQVTQMGQEVILRCVPISNHLYFYWYRQILGQKVEFLVSFYNNEISEKSEIFDDQFSVERPDGSNFTLKIRSTKLEDSAMYFCASSSVPTGLGYTFGSGTRLTVV.

This chain links TRBV6-1 with TRBJ2-7; 11 positions agree with TRBD1. Germline V lookup: CDR1 MNHNS, CDR2 SASEGT. V lost 7 bases to trimming and J lost 2 bases; unmatched junction nucleotides: 7. This CDR3 contains 15 residues. Here the CDR3 DNA reads TGTGCCAGCAACGAAGGGACAGGGGGACCCTACGAGCAGTACTTC. Translated: CASNEGTGGPYEQYF.

The chain couples TRBV9 to TRBJ2-3, with 9 positions matching TRBD2. The J segment lost 0 bases and the V segment lost 4 bases, leaving 9 bases of the junction unmatched. Looked up from germline, CDR1 is SGDLS and CDR2 is YYNGEE. The CDR3 runs to 17 residues. The CDR3 DNA reads as TGTGCCAGCAGCCGTACGCACACTAGCGGGAGCACAGATACGCAGTATTTT. As protein: CASSRTHTSGSTDTQYF.

This chain connects TRBV19 to TRBJ2-7; D gene ambiguous. Trimming took 6 bases from V and 2 from J, leaving 17 bases between them. Germline CDR1 and CDR2: LNHDA and SQIVND (reference sequence). The CDR3 is made up of 15 amino acids. CDR3 sequence reads: CASSKVRDWAYEQYF. DNA for the CDR3: TGTGCCAGTAGCAAAGTTAGAGACTGGGCCTACGAGCAGTACTTC.

V is TRBV4-1 and J is TRBJ2-6; a weak D match, TRBD1 (5 bases). The germline gives CDR1 MGHRA, CDR2 YSYEKL. The CDR3 totals 15 residues. The germline V and J ends were trimmed by 6 bases and 1 base, with 10 bases remaining between them. The DNA for the CDR3 is TGCGCCAGCAGAAGGACATTTTCTGGGGCCAACGTCCTGACTTTC. Translated: CASRRTFSGANVLTF.

This clone was seen a handful of times. Other nucleotide sequences from this sample produce the same CDR3. This chain uses TRBV9 with TRBJ2-7; 7 bases agree with TRBD1. The CDR3 is made up of 14 amino acids. V lost 0 bases, J lost 2 bases, and 2 bases stayed unmatched. Germline V gene data show CDR1 as SGDLS and CDR2 as YYNGEE. The CDR3 DNA is TGTGCCAGCAGCGTAGCGACAGGGACCTACGAGCAGTACTTC. Translating it yields CASSVATGTYEQYF.

This clone was seen just once. This chain links TRBV4-3 with TRBJ2-1; 9 bases agree with TRBD2. Germline V gene sequence: CDR1 LGHNA, CDR2 YSLEER. Trimming removed 1 base from V and 5 bases from J; junction bases left unmatched: 6. This CDR3 region has 16 residues. The CDR3 here is CASSQGLAEPNNEQFF. The CDR3 coding sequence is TGCGCCAGCAGCCAAGGACTAGCGGAGCCAAACAATGAGCAGTTCTTC.

The chain joins TRBV19 to TRBJ1-1; D unclear. V was pared by 8 bases and J by 6 bases, with 16 bases between. The CDR3 covers 13 residues. In germline, CDR1 is LNHDA, CDR2 SQIVND (reference sequence). CDR3 loop: CASGRARSAEAFF. The CDR3 nucleotides are TGTGCCAGTGGGCGGGCGAGAAGCGCTGAAGCTTTCTTT.

The rearrangement links TRBV6-1 to TRBJ2-7, with TRBD1 matching 8 bases. Germline loops: CDR1 MNHNS, CDR2 SASEGT. The V gene end was trimmed by 6 bases and the J gene end by 4 bases; junction bases not matched to a gene: 5. The CDR3 spans 13 residues. Here the CDR3 reads CASSQGARYEQYF. As DNA, the CDR3 is TGTGCCAGCAGCCAGGGGGCGCGTTACGAGCAGTACTTC.

This clone came up once. The genes are TRBV7-2 and TRBJ2-3, with 8 bases that match TRBD1. The CDR3 sequence is 14 residues long. The V gene's germline CDR1 is SGHTA and CDR2 FQGNSA. J was trimmed by 1 base and V by 4 bases; bases with no gene match: 1. The CDR3 sequence is CASSWGQGTDTQYF. The CDR3 DNA reads as TGTGCCAGCAGCTGGGGACAGGGCACAGATACGCAGTATTTT. Full variable domain (rest looked up from reference TRBV7-2 and TRBJ2-3): GAGVSQSPSNKVTEKGKDVELRCDPISGHTALYWYRQSLGQGLEFLIYFQGNSAPDKSGLPSDRFSAERTGGSVSTLTIQRTQQEDSAVYLCASSWGQGTDTQYFGPGTRLTVL.

The chain couples TRBV10-2 to TRBJ2-1; 10 bases match TRBD2. The CDR3 is made up of 15 amino acids. Germline values: CDR1 WSHSY, CDR2 SAAADI. V trimming: 5 bases; J trimming: 1 base; junction bases outside the gene matches: 2. CDR3 protein: CASSTTSGSYNEQFF. CDR3 DNA sequence: TGCGCCAGCAGTACGACTAGCGGGTCCTACAATGAGCAGTTCTTC.